This T cell receptor beta chain was recorded in a study of blood T cell repertoires in COVID-19. In the study overall: From the United States, Italy and Spain came samples of acute and convalescent COVID-19.

In the source study's methods: For nucleated cells, counts were estimated from reference gene primer amplification. Sequencing was performed with immunoSEQ multiplex PCR; in TCRdb, only in-frame clones are kept and a portion is missing. V, J and clone size are taken as reported in that table, and D and trimming were inferred from the DNA itself. The sample lists roughly 260,000 clones, about 88% occurring once. CDR1 is SGHRS and CDR2 is YFSETQ in the germline V gene. The CDR3 is 17 amino acids. Trimming took off 6 bases at V and 1 base at J, with 19 bases between the two ends. What was sequenced was peripheral blood. This clonotype was obtained from a man aged 60 to 69 who had recovered from COVID-19. This chain links TRBV5-1 with TRBJ2-2, with D possibly TRBD1 on 5 matching bases. The CDR3 reads CASTRTPIPGNTGELFF. The CDR3 bases are TGCGCCAGCACCCGGACACCCATCCCCGGGAACACCGGGGAGCTGTTTTTT. The variable domain in full, with the rest retrieved from reference TRBV5-1 and TRBJ2-2, is KAGVTQTPRYLIKTRGQQVTLSCSPISGHRSVSWYQQTPGQGLQFLFEYFSETQRNKGNFPGRFSGRQFSNSRSEMNVSTLELGDSALYLCASTRTPIPGNTGELFFGEGSRLTVL.